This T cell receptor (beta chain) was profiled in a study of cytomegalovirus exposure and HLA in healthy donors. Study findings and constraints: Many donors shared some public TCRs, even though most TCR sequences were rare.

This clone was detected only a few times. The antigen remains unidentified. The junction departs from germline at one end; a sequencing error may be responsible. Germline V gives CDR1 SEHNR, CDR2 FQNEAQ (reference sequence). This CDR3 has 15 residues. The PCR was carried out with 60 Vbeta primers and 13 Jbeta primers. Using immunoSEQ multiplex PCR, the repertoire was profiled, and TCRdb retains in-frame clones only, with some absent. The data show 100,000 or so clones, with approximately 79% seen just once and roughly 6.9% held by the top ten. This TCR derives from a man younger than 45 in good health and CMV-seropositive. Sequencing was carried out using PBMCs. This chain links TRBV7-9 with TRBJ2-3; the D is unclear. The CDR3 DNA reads TGCGCCAGCAGTAGGCGGTCGTTTGGCACAGATACGCAGTATTTT. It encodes CASSRRSFGTDTQYF.